This paragraph covers one T cell receptor (beta chain) sequence. Samples were assayed with immunoSEQ v3.0 at survey level. Assay: immunoSEQ multiplex PCR; the TCRdb copy retains only in-frame clones and omits some. The profile shows about 28,000 clones, 84% of them singletons. The sample originates from a study of long-term antiretroviral therapy in people with HIV. This CDR3 has 14 residues. Trimming took off 7 bases at V and 4 bases at J, with 16 bases between the two ends. Germline CDR1 MNHEY, CDR2 SMNVEV (reference sequence). This receptor was identified in a young man with HIV. The sample here was unsorted PBMCs, taken 0.4 years after starting antiretroviral therapy. The genes are TRBV27 and TRBJ1-2, with a possible D match to TRBD1 (5 bases). In DNA, the CDR3 is TGTGCCAGCACCCCCTCAGGGTCTGGCTATGGCTACACCTTC. Its translation is CASTPSGSGYGYTF.